The 5 T cell receptor beta chains given below trace back to one sample, sequenced in a study of control samples from healthy donors and cancer patients. Generated by immunoSEQ multiplex PCR, the TCRdb table keeps only in-frame clones and is missing some. This sample has some 110,000 clones, with approximately 90% found just once. Sequencing was done on a sample of PBMCs. Every receptor here comes from a woman in her forties or fifties with colorectal cancer.

V gene TRBV11-2 combines with J gene TRBJ2-7, with a weak D call TRBD1 (5 bases). Germline V CDR1 and CDR2: SGHAT, FQNNGV. There are 13 residues in the CDR3. Trimming stripped 3 bases from V and 0 bases from J, with 6 bases between. The CDR3 here is CASSFDSSYEQYF. CDR3 nucleotide sequence: TGTGCCAGCAGCTTCGACAGCTCCTACGAGCAGTACTTC.

This rearrangement joins TRBV5-6 to TRBJ1-5; D remains unclear. Germline V lookup: CDR1 SGHDT, CDR2 YYEEEE. The CDR3 is 17 amino acids. The V gene lost 0 bases and the J gene lost 0 bases, with 13 bases spanning the gap. In DNA form, the CDR3 reads TGTGCCAGCAGCTTGGCAGGATATCAATATAGCAATCAGCCCCAGCATTTT. It encodes CASSLAGYQYSNQPQHF.

V usage is TRBV18 and J usage is TRBJ2-1; D might be TRBD2 (6 bases). V lost 3 bases, J lost 6 bases, and 9 bases lay in between. The germline V gene has CDR1 KGHSH and CDR2 LQKENI. CDR3 size: 13 residues. CDR3 sequence reads: CASSPGGPNEQFF. CDR3 DNA sequence: TGTGCCAGCTCACCTGGAGGGCCCAATGAGCAGTTCTTC.

The J gene is TRBJ1-5, the V gene TRBV7-2; D is ambiguous. CDR3 size: 14 residues. Per germline, CDR1 SGHTA and CDR2 FQGNSA. Trimming left V 5 bases short and J 0 bases short, with 8 bases between. In DNA, the CDR3 is TGTGCCAGCAGCCAAACATCTAGCAATCAGCCCCAGCATTTT. Its protein product is CASSQTSSNQPQHF.

This clone was observed once. V usage is TRBV5-6 and J usage is TRBJ1-2, with 7 positions matching TRBD1. Germline CDR1 is SGHDT and CDR2 is YYEEEE. V dropped 4 bases and J dropped 6; count of bases not matched to a gene: 9. The CDR3 is 14 residues long. This CDR3 reads CASSVYRGEDGYTF. CDR3 DNA: TGTGCCAGCAGCGTTTACAGGGGAGAGGATGGCTACACCTTC.